This T cell receptor beta chain appears in the sequencing data of a study of CD8+ T cells in alopecia areata. This sample's treatment: oral pan-JAK inhibitor, 5-10 mg twice daily. The study's findings and limits: Persistence in scalp and blood during tofacitinib was observed for many expanded lesional clones.

With regard to this clone: Its target is not known.

Sequencing relied on a cDNA template that was reverse transcribed from extracted RNA. Profiled with immunoSEQ multiplex PCR; TCRdb holds only in-frame clones, not every one. The repertoire holds 190,000 or so clones, under 60% seen once, with 10% to 15% in the top ten. The sequence derives from a human donor with alopecia areata. Sequencing was performed on CD8+ T cells sorted from blood, taken at week 24, from a patient treated with tofacitinib.

The CDR3 nucleotides read TGTGCCAGCTTTCTCGGCTATGGCTACACCTTC. Encoded protein: CASFLGYGYTF. The chain links TRBV2 to TRBJ1-2, with unresolved D. The CDR3 consists of 11 residues. V shed 8 bases and J shed 4 bases, with 8 bases lying between them. Germline lookup yields CDR1 SNHLY and CDR2 FYNNEI.